These T cell receptor beta chains were read from a single sample in a study of Graves' ophthalmopathy and Graves' hyperthyroidism. TCRdb reprocessed the multiplex PCR reads via MiXCR and lists one record per CDR3 protein. There are 360,000 or so distinct CDR3 sequences in the sample; approximately 20% occur only once, and around 1.5% lies in the top ten. Sequencing was done on a sample of peripheral blood. All receptors derive from a young woman with Graves' ophthalmopathy. CDR3s include the opening cysteine and the closing phenylalanine or tryptophan. A D gene is named only where the DNA matches it firmly. Only some rows state a clone size, as once, few, many or a class for expanded clones.

J gene: TRBJ1-6; clone size: many; V gene: TRBV6-2/TRBV6-3; D gene: TRBD1; CDR3 DNA: TGTGCCAGCAGTACGCTTCGGGACAGGCTGGCTTCCTCGCGAAATTCACCCCTCCACTTT; CDR3 protein: CASSTLRDRLASSRNSPLHF
J gene: TRBJ1-5; clone size: many; V gene: TRBV29-1; D gene: .; CDR3 DNA: TGCAGCGTTGCTGAGTATAGCAATCAGCCCCAGCATTTT; CDR3 protein: CSVAEYSNQPQHF
J gene: TRBJ2-7; clone size: .; V gene: TRBV7-9; D gene: TRBD1; CDR3 DNA: TGTGCCAGCAGCTTGGGACAGGACCCAAACGAGCAGTACTTC; CDR3 protein: CASSLGQDPNEQYF
J gene: TRBJ2-7; clone size: few; V gene: TRBV3-1; D gene: TRBD1; CDR3 DNA: TGTGCCGGCAGCCAAGAGGGGCAGGGGGCGGTTACCGAGCAGTACTTC; CDR3 protein: CAGSQEGQGAVTEQYF
J gene: TRBJ2-7; clone size: many; V gene: TRBV6-1; D gene: .; CDR3 DNA: TGTGCCAGCAGTAAGGACCCGGTTGAGCAGTACTTC; CDR3 protein: CASSKDPVEQYF
J gene: TRBJ1-3; clone size: many; V gene: TRBV7-8; D gene: .; CDR3 DNA: TGTGCCAGCAGCCCCCTGGTAGGGGCGGGAAACACCATATATTTT; CDR3 protein: CASSPLVGAGNTIYF
J gene: TRBJ2-2; clone size: many; V gene: TRBV29-1; D gene: TRBD2; CDR3 DNA: TGCAGCGTTGAGACCGGGAGGGCGGACACCGGGGAGCTGTTTTTT; CDR3 protein: CSVETGRADTGELFF
J gene: TRBJ2-2; clone size: many; V gene: TRBV28; D gene: TRBD1; CDR3 DNA: TGTGCCAGCAGCCCGGACAGGGCCGTCACCGGGGAGCTGTTTTTT; CDR3 protein: CASSPDRAVTGELFF
J gene: TRBJ1-2; clone size: many; V gene: TRBV12-3/TRBV12-4; D gene: .; CDR3 DNA: TGTGCCAGCACCAATAGGGGCGTGAATGGCTACACCTTC; CDR3 protein: CASTNRGVNGYTF
J gene: TRBJ1-1; clone size: many; V gene: TRBV4-1; D gene: TRBD1; CDR3 DNA: TGCGCCAGCAGCCACCGACAGGGGAGTACTGAAGCTTTCTTT; CDR3 protein: CASSHRQGSTEAFF
J gene: TRBJ1-6; clone size: many; V gene: TRBV7-6; D gene: TRBD1; CDR3 DNA: TGTGCCAGCAGCGCGTTGGAACAGGGGAGATCACCCCTCCACTTT; CDR3 protein: CASSALEQGRSPLHF
J gene: TRBJ2-7; clone size: many; V gene: TRBV5-1; D gene: .; CDR3 DNA: TGCGCCAGTCGAGACGGCCCCTACGAGCAGTACTTC; CDR3 protein: CASRDGPYEQYF
J gene: TRBJ1-1; clone size: many; V gene: TRBV14; D gene: .; CDR3 DNA: TGTGCCAGCAGCCAAGTAGTGGGGTCGGTAGCTTTCTTT; CDR3 protein: CASSQVVGSVAFF
J gene: TRBJ1-1; clone size: many; V gene: TRBV20-1; D gene: TRBD1; CDR3 DNA: TGCAGTGCTGGCGGGACAGGGGTCACTGAAGCTTTCTTT; CDR3 protein: CSAGGTGVTEAFF
J gene: TRBJ2-5; clone size: many; V gene: TRBV12-3/TRBV12-4; D gene: .; CDR3 DNA: TGTGCCAGCAGTTTTCAGGGTTGGTCGGAGACCCAGTACTTC; CDR3 protein: CASSFQGWSETQYF
J gene: TRBJ2-4; clone size: many; V gene: TRBV18; D gene: .; CDR3 DNA: TGTGCCAGCTCACCACGGGGGGAAAACATTCAGTACTTC; CDR3 protein: CASSPRGENIQYF
J gene: TRBJ1-5; clone size: many; V gene: TRBV6-1; D gene: .; CDR3 DNA: TGTGCCAGCAGTGACCGACAGCCCAATCAGCCCCAGCATTTT; CDR3 protein: CASSDRQPNQPQHF
J gene: TRBJ2-7; clone size: many; V gene: TRBV3-1; D gene: .; CDR3 DNA: TGTGCCAGCAGCCAAGGAGGAGGGGGTACCTACGAGCAGTACTTC; CDR3 protein: CASSQGGGGTYEQYF
J gene: TRBJ2-2; clone size: many; V gene: TRBV6-2/TRBV6-3; D gene: .; CDR3 DNA: TGTGCCAGCAGACCCGTCACCCTAACCGGGGAGCTGTTTTTT; CDR3 protein: CASRPVTLTGELFF
J gene: TRBJ2-7; clone size: many; V gene: TRBV29-1; D gene: .; CDR3 DNA: TGCAGCGCGGGGTCGCAGGGCAACGAGCAGTACTTC; CDR3 protein: CSAGSQGNEQYF
J gene: TRBJ1-5; clone size: many; V gene: TRBV7-2; D gene: TRBD1; CDR3 DNA: TGTGCCAGCAGCCCCTATTCAGGGGGCGAAGTGCATTTT; CDR3 protein: CASSPYSGGEVHF
J gene: TRBJ2-5; clone size: many; V gene: TRBV5-4; D gene: TRBD2; CDR3 DNA: TGTGCCAGCAGCTTGGCCCGAAACCCAGCGGGAGCCGGGCGAGAGACCCAGTACTTC; CDR3 protein: CASSLARNPAGAGRETQYF
J gene: TRBJ1-5; clone size: .; V gene: TRBV12-3/TRBV12-4; D gene: .; CDR3 DNA: TGTGCCAGCAGTTGGCAGCGGGGGCAGCCCCAGCATTTT; CDR3 protein: CASSWQRGQPQHF